What follows are 18 T cell receptor beta chains derived from one specimen sequenced in a study of T cell changes during pregnancy in multiple sclerosis. Using immunoSEQ multiplex PCR, the repertoire was profiled, and TCRdb retains in-frame clones only, with some absent. This table has about 59,000 clones, nearly 95% appearing once. Sequencing was performed on CD8+ T cells from peripheral blood mononuclear cells, taken in the third trimester of pregnancy. The receptors were sampled from a female donor with multiple sclerosis, enrolled in a pregnancy study.

The rearrangement joins TRBV27 to TRBJ2-3; 7 bases agree with TRBD1. Germline-derived CDR1 and CDR2 are MNHEY and SMNVEV (reference sequence). This CDR3 has 15 residues. Trimming at V came to 5 bases and at J to 2 bases, leaving 7 bases not matched to a gene. The CDR3 DNA reads as TGTGCCAGCAGTCAAAGGGACAGCTACACAGATACGCAGTATTTT. As protein: CASSQRDSYTDTQYF.

The chain has TRBV11-2 and TRBJ2-2, with a tentative D call TRBD2 (6 bases). Trimming cost V 5 bases and J 1 base, with 11 bases left between them. CDR1 is SGHAT and CDR2 is FQNNGV in the germline V gene. The CDR3 loop spans 15 amino acids. CDR3 protein: CASSLSGLNTGELFF. As DNA, the CDR3 is TGTGCCAGCAGCCTTAGCGGATTGAACACCGGGGAGCTGTTTTTT.

The genes are TRBV5-5 and TRBJ2-1, with D possibly being TRBD2 (6 bases). CDR1 and CDR2 from the germline V gene are SGHKS and YYEKEE (reference sequence). Trimming stripped 0 bases from V and 1 base from J, with 8 bases between. The CDR3 is made up of 15 amino acids. CDR3: CASSLVGSSYNEQFF. CDR3 in DNA: TGTGCCAGCAGCTTGGTCGGGAGTTCCTACAATGAGCAGTTCTTC.

V and J are TRBV7-9 and TRBJ1-2; D gene unclear. The V gene lost 6 bases and the J gene lost 5 bases, with 7 bases spanning the gap. This CDR3 has 11 amino acids. Germline loops: CDR1 SEHNR, CDR2 FQNEAQ (reference sequence). The CDR3 sequence: CASSGPYGYTF. The CDR3 bases are TGTGCCAGCAGTGGCCCTTATGGCTACACCTTC.

The rearrangement uses TRBV9 and TRBJ2-1; 7 bases line up with TRBD2. After removal of 0 bases from V and 7 bases from J, the junction contained 10 bases not matched to a gene. This CDR3 contains 16 residues. Germline V gives CDR1 SGDLS, CDR2 YYNGEE. DNA for the CDR3: TGTGCCAGCAGCGTAGTTGGGGCTCTAGCGGCTAATGAGCAGTTCTTC. This translates into CASSVVGALAANEQFF. Based on the CDR3 plus reference TRBV9 and TRBJ2-1, the full variable domain is DSGVTQTPKHLITATGQRVTLRCSPRSGDLSVYWYQQSLDQGLQFLIQYYNGEERAKGNILERFSAQQFPDLHSELNLSSLELGDSALYFCASSVVGALAANEQFFGPGTRLTVL.

This rearrangement joins TRBV27 to TRBJ2-7; D uncertain. Trimming left V 3 bases short and J 1 base short, with 7 bases between. The germline V gene has CDR1 MNHEY and CDR2 SMNVEV (reference sequence). There are 13 residues in the CDR3. The DNA for the CDR3 is TGTGCCAGCAGTTTGCCAGGATCCTACGAGCAGTACTTC. This encodes CASSLPGSYEQYF.

The V gene is TRBV6-4, the J gene TRBJ2-1; TRBD2 is a possible D gene (6 bases). Trimming left V 2 bases short and J 5 bases short, with 13 bases between. CDR1 and CDR2 (germline): MRHNA, SNTAGT. This CDR3 is built from 15 residues. CDR3 protein: CASSDGSGNNNEQFF. CDR3 nucleotides: TGTGCCAGCAGTGACGGTAGCGGCAATAACAATGAGCAGTTCTTC.

The chain joins TRBV7-2 to TRBJ1-1; 10 nucleotides match TRBD1. This CDR3 is 17 amino acids long. The germline V gene has CDR1 SGHTA and CDR2 FQGNSA. V lost 5 bases, J lost 6 bases, and 15 bases stayed unmatched. The CDR3 DNA follows: TGTGCCAGCAGCCCGCGGTCGGTGGGGACAGGGGAGTCTGAAGCTTTCTTT. Translating it yields CASSPRSVGTGESEAFF.

The chain carries TRBV27 and TRBJ1-2; D gene ambiguous. Germline V gene sequence: CDR1 MNHEY, CDR2 SMNVEV (reference sequence). V was trimmed by 5 bases and J by 4 bases, leaving 8 bases between them. The CDR3 length is 12 residues. In nucleotides, the CDR3 is TGTGCCAGCAGTGCCCACTGCTATGGCTACACCTTC. This encodes CASSAHCYGYTF.

In its sample, this clone was seen once. V and J are TRBV10-3 and TRBJ1-5, with 8 bases fitting TRBD1. With 3 bases clipped from V and 3 bases from J, the junction kept 4 bases outside the gene matches. CDR1 and CDR2 (germline): ENHRY, SYGVKD. The CDR3 contains 15 residues. The CDR3 protein is CAISDGTGLNQPQHF. The CDR3 DNA reads TGTGCCATCAGTGATGGGACAGGCCTCAATCAGCCCCAGCATTTT.

The gene calls are TRBV5-5 and TRBJ2-1; unclear D gene. V lost 9 bases, J lost 0 bases, and 13 bases lay in between. The germline V gene has CDR1 SGHKS and CDR2 YYEKEE (reference sequence). The CDR3 length is 14 residues. The CDR3 loop reads CATKTESSYNEQFF. CDR3 nucleotide sequence: TGTGCCACAAAAACAGAGAGCTCCTACAATGAGCAGTTCTTC.

The J gene is TRBJ2-5, the V gene TRBV7-9; 8 positions agree with TRBD2. This CDR3 is 17 amino acids long. Trimming at V came to 0 bases and at J to 5 bases, leaving 11 bases not matched to a gene. Germline V gene lookup returns CDR1 SEHNR and CDR2 FQNEAQ (reference sequence). The CDR3 DNA follows: TGTGCCAGCAGCTTAGCGTCGGGGGGGGCGCTTCAGGAGACCCAGTACTTC. Translated, it gives CASSLASGGALQETQYF.

The rearrangement joins TRBV5-4 to TRBJ2-7; weak D call: TRBD2 (5 bases). Germline V gene sequence: CDR1 SGHNT, CDR2 YYREEE (reference sequence). Trimming shortened V by 5 bases and J by 0 bases, and 15 bases separated the two germline ends. This CDR3 spans 15 amino acids. Here the CDR3 DNA reads TGTGCCAGCAGTTTTGCGGAGGCAAACTCCTACGAGCAGTACTTC. This translates into CASSFAEANSYEQYF. The full variable domain, with the rest looked up from reference TRBV5-4 and TRBJ2-7, is ETGVTQSPTHLIKTRGQQVTLRCSSQSGHNTVSWYQQALGQGPQFIFQYYREEENGRGNFPPRFSGLQFPNYSSELNVNALELDDSALYLCASSFAEANSYEQYFGPGTRLTVT.

V gene TRBV5-1 combines with J gene TRBJ1-2, with 10 positions matching TRBD1. The CDR3 contains 14 residues. Germline CDR1 is SGHRS and CDR2 is YFSETQ. V was clipped by 5 bases and J by 7 bases; unmatched bases: 8. CDR3 coding DNA: TGCGCCAGCAGGCAGACAGGGGGCTTAAGTGGCTACACCTTC. Protein sequence: CASRQTGGLSGYTF.

The rearrangement links TRBV19 to TRBJ2-7, with D maybe TRBD2 (5 bases). Trimming removed 6 bases from V and 3 bases from J, with 15 bases in between. Germline V gene sequence: CDR1 LNHDA, CDR2 SQIVND (reference sequence). This CDR3 contains 14 residues. CDR3 loop: CASSHDTSGYEQYF. The CDR3 DNA is TGTGCCAGTAGCCATGACACAAGCGGCTACGAGCAGTACTTC.

The rearrangement joins TRBV14 to TRBJ2-2, with 11 bases fitting TRBD2. V lost 4 bases to trimming and J lost 6 bases; unmatched junction nucleotides: 10. CDR3 length: 17 amino acids. Germline V gene lookup returns CDR1 SGHDN and CDR2 FVKESK. CDR3 bases: TGTGCCAGCAGCCCCATAACTAGCGGGAGAACTCCCGGGGAGCTGTTTTTT. Its protein is CASSPITSGRTPGELFF.

The chain links TRBV19 to TRBJ1-1; 7 nucleotides agree with TRBD1. The V and J ends lost 6 bases and 4 bases, in that order; junction bases with no gene match: 11. This CDR3 has 15 amino acids. CDR1 and CDR2 from the germline V gene are LNHDA and SQIVND (reference sequence). In DNA, the CDR3 is TGTGCCAGTAGCCCAGGGGGGCAGGGCGGCACTGAAGCTTTCTTT. Translation gives CASSPGGQGGTEAFF. Supplemented by reference TRBV19 and TRBJ1-1, the full variable domain reads DGGITQSPKYLFRKEGQNVTLSCEQNLNHDAMYWYRQDPGQGLRLIYYSQIVNDFQKGDIAEGYSVSREKKESFPLTVTSAQKNPTAFYLCASSPGGQGGTEAFFGQGTRLTVV.

V is TRBV28 and J is TRBJ1-5; 8 bases are a match to TRBD1. V lost 4 bases, J lost 4 bases, and 9 bases stayed unmatched. The CDR3 contains 16 residues. Germline loops: CDR1 MDHEN, CDR2 SYDVKM. The CDR3 protein is CASSSLGQGRNQPQHF. The CDR3, as DNA: TGTGCCAGCAGTTCCCTTGGACAGGGAAGGAATCAGCCCCAGCATTTT.